Listed below are T cell receptor beta chains from one sample, sequenced in a study of blood T cell repertoires in COVID-19. Clones were read by immunoSEQ multiplex PCR, and TCRdb kept only the in-frame ones, dropping some. The data show some 200,000 clones, 65% to 90% seen once. The specimen was peripheral blood. Every receptor here comes from a man over 45 with active or convalescent COVID-19. Both conserved end residues are part of each CDR3. The D gene is left open where the match is weak. Size values are once, few and many counts, or a class for expanded clones, and some rows have none.

D	J	V	size	DNA	CDR3
NA	TRBJ1-1	TRBV6-5	many	TGTGCCAGCAGTTACGGGCAGGGGAGCACTGAAGCTTTCTTT	CASSYGQGSTEAFF
NA	TRBJ1-2	TRBV4-1	NA	TGCGCCAGCAGCCACATAGGGGGGGAGGGTGGCTACACCTTC	CASSHIGGEGGYTF
TRBD1	TRBJ2-7	TRBV10-3	few	TGTGCCATCAACCGACAGGGGACGCCCTCCTACGAGCAGTACTTC	CAINRQGTPSYEQYF
NA	TRBJ1-2	TRBV9	NA	TGTGCCAGCAGCGTAGGTCAGACTAACTATGGCTACACCTTC	CASSVGQTNYGYTF
NA	TRBJ2-1	TRBV6-1	NA	TGTGCCAGCAGTGAATCGGTTGCGGGGATTGAGCAGTTCTTC	CASSESVAGIEQFF
NA	TRBJ2-2	TRBV7-8	NA	TGTGCCAGCAGCTTAGACAGGGTCGGGGAGCTGTTTTTT	CASSLDRVGELFF
TRBD2	TRBJ2-3	TRBV7-3	once	TGTGCCAGCAGCTTAGATTTGCGGGAGGGGGGCACAGATACGCAGTATTTT	CASSLDLREGGTDTQYF
TRBD2	TRBJ2-3	TRBV9	NA	TGTGCCAGCAGCTTAAGGACTAGCGGGGGGGCAGGTGATACGCAGTATTTT	CASSLRTSGGAGDTQYF
NA	TRBJ2-5	TRBV11-2	NA	TGTGCCAGCAGCTTACGAGCCTCTCGGGAAGAGACCCAGTACTTC	CASSLRASREETQYF
TRBD2	TRBJ2-3	TRBV4-1	NA	TGCGCCAGCAGCCAAGGGACTAGCGTGGTTGGTACGCAGTATTTT	CASSQGTSVVGTQYF
TRBD1	TRBJ1-4	TRBV18	once	TGTGCCAGCTCGCAGACAGGGAATGAAAAACTGTTTTTT	CASSQTGNEKLFF
TRBD2	TRBJ2-1	TRBV7-9	NA	TGTGCCAGTACCCGGGGGGGGAGTTTTGCAAATGAGCAGTTCTTC	CASTRGGSFANEQFF
NA	TRBJ2-5	TRBV6-1	NA	TGTGCCAGCAGTGAAGTCGGACAGAGAAGACAAGAGACCCAGTACTTC	CASSEVGQRRQETQYF
TRBD2	TRBJ2-2	TRBV5-1	NA	TGCGCCAGCAGCTTATTAGCGGGAGCGAACACCGGGGAGCTGTTTTTT	CASSLLAGANTGELFF
NA	TRBJ2-6	TRBV20-1	NA	TGCAGTGCTAGTCAGCCGGGTGCTGGGGCCAACGTCCTGACTTTC	CSASQPGAGANVLTF
TRBD2	TRBJ2-1	TRBV18	NA	TGTGCCAGCTCGCCTCCGGGGGGGGTTGCGGGAGGCCGGAATGAGCAGTTCTTC	CASSPPGGVAGGRNEQFF
TRBD2	TRBJ2-5	TRBV25-1	NA	TGTGCCAGCAGTGACCCAGCGGGAGGAGGGGAGACCCAGTACTTC	CASSDPAGGGETQYF
TRBD1	TRBJ2-3	TRBV10-3	NA	TGTGCCATCAGGCAGGGACAGAGCACAGATACGCAGTATTTT	CAIRQGQSTDTQYF
TRBD2	TRBJ2-2	TRBV4-2	once	TGTGCCAGCAGCCAAGAAACCCGGGGGGGCTTCACCGGGGAGCTGTTTTTT	CASSQETRGGFTGELFF
NA	TRBJ2-5	TRBV5-8	NA	TGTGCCAGCAGCTTGGAGGGCCGGGACACCCGAAGGGAGACCCAGTACTTC	CASSLEGRDTRRETQYF
NA	TRBJ2-5	TRBV9	NA	TGTGCCAGCAGCGTAGGGGCGTCCCCAGAGACCCAGTACTTC	CASSVGASPETQYF
TRBD2	TRBJ2-1	TRBV29-1	NA	TGCAGCGGGGGGGGAGTGACTAGCGGGCACAATGAGCAGTTCTTC	CSGGGVTSGHNEQFF
NA	TRBJ2-1	TRBV4-3	NA	TGCGCCAGCAGCCAAGACGAGGCCAGGGCGAGAAATGAGCAGTTCTTC	CASSQDEARARNEQFF
NA	TRBJ2-7	TRBV5-6	NA	TGTGCCAGCAGCTCTCCGGGACTTCTACCCCAGAGCTCCTACGAGCAGTACTTC	CASSSPGLLPQSSYEQYF
NA	TRBJ2-5	TRBV7-9	NA	TGTGCCAGCAGCCCAATGGCGGCTGCCCAAGAGACCCAGTACTTC	CASSPMAAAQETQYF
NA	TRBJ2-4	TRBV28	NA	TGTGCCAGCAGTTTAAGCTCTGAGGGAATCCAGTACTTC	CASSLSSEGIQYF
TRBD2	TRBJ2-5	TRBV2	NA	TGTGCCAGCAGTGAAGGACTAGCGGGAGTTGAGACCCAGTACTTC	CASSEGLAGVETQYF
NA	TRBJ2-1	TRBV7-2	NA	TGTGCCAGCAGCTCCCGGCGGGGTGAGCAGTTCTTC	CASSSRRGEQFF
TRBD2	TRBJ2-3	TRBV29-1	once	TGCAGCGTTGTCGGCCTAGCGGGAGGCACAGATACGCAGTATTTT	CSVVGLAGGTDTQYF
NA	TRBJ1-1	TRBV11-2	NA	TGTGCCAGCAGCTTAGATCAGGGGTACACTGAAGCTTTCTTT	CASSLDQGYTEAFF
NA	TRBJ1-4	TRBV7-2	NA	TGTGCCAGCAGTCGCCAGACCGGGAATGGTGAAAAACTGTTTTTT	CASSRQTGNGEKLFF
NA	TRBJ1-1	TRBV5-1	NA	TGCGCCAGCAGCTTGGGAGGGATGAACACTGAAGCTTTCTTT	CASSLGGMNTEAFF
TRBD1	TRBJ2-5	TRBV2	once	TGTGCCAGCAGGGACCGGGACAGGGACTTGGAGACCCAGTACTTC	CASRDRDRDLETQYF
NA	TRBJ2-3	TRBV2	many	TGTGCCAGCAGTGATCGCGGGACGAGCACAGATACGCAGTATTTT	CASSDRGTSTDTQYF
TRBD1	TRBJ1-6	TRBV2	NA	TGTGCCAGCGGGACGGGACAGCCGTATTCACCCCTCCACTTT	CASGTGQPYSPLHF
NA	TRBJ2-2	TRBV19	NA	TGTGCCAGTAGTCCAGACAGGTCCGCGAACACCGGGGAGCTGTTTTTT	CASSPDRSANTGELFF
NA	TRBJ1-2	TRBV7-2	once	TGTGCCAGCAGCTTAAATCCGAGGCAGGGCTCCTATGGCTACACCTTC	CASSLNPRQGSYGYTF
NA	TRBJ1-4	TRBV7-9	few	TGTGCCAGCAGCTTAGCGGTGAAGAGGGAACTGTTTTTT	CASSLAVKRELFF
TRBD2	TRBJ2-6	TRBV18	NA	TGTGCCAGCTCACCACTATTACCCGGGACTAGCGAATTTGGGGCCAACGTCCTGACTTTC	CASSPLLPGTSEFGANVLTF
NA	TRBJ1-1	TRBV7-9	NA	TGTGCCAGCAGCTACGGGGGGACTGAAGCTTTCTTT	CASSYGGTEAFF
NA	TRBJ1-6	TRBV5-1	NA	TGCGCCAGCAGCTCCCGGGACACAAATAATTCACCCCTCCACTTT	CASSSRDTNNSPLHF
TRBD1	TRBJ1-1	TRBV9	NA	TGTGCCAGCAGCTCGGACAGGCAAGTTAACACTGAAGCTTTCTTT	CASSSDRQVNTEAFF
NA	TRBJ1-2	TRBV28	NA	TGTGCCAGCAGTTTAGGGGCGGGGTCCTATGGCTACACCTTC	CASSLGAGSYGYTF
NA	TRBJ1-3	TRBV5-1	NA	TGCGCCAGCAGCTTGGTAGGGGCAGGAAACACCATATATTTT	CASSLVGAGNTIYF
TRBD2	TRBJ2-5	TRBV2	NA	TGTGCCAGCAGGGGACTAGCGGGGGCGACTCAAGAGACCCAGTACTTC	CASRGLAGATQETQYF
NA	TRBJ2-5	TRBV2	NA	TGTGCCAGGAGGGGGGGAGCGGCCCCAGAGACCCAGTACTTC	CARRGGAAPETQYF
TRBD1	TRBJ1-3	TRBV2	once	TGTGCCAGCAGTGAGCTGGGACAGGGATCTGGAAACACCATATATTTT	CASSELGQGSGNTIYF
TRBD1	TRBJ2-1	TRBV6-2/TRBV6-3	NA	TGTGCCAGCAGCTCGGACAGGGGGCGGGTTGAGCAGTTCTTC	CASSSDRGRVEQFF
NA	TRBJ1-6	TRBV5-1	NA	TGCGCCAGCAGCTTGTTACCCACAGGAAAGGACTCACCCCTCCACTTT	CASSLLPTGKDSPLHF
TRBD1	TRBJ1-6	TRBV9	once	TGTGCCAGCAGCTCTACAGGGGGGAGTTCACCCCTCCACTTT	CASSSTGGSSPLHF
NA	TRBJ1-1	TRBV7-8	NA	TGTGCCAGCAGCTTAGGTCCAGGGCCGGGCACTGAAGCTTTCTTT	CASSLGPGPGTEAFF
NA	TRBJ1-4	TRBV2	NA	TGTGCCCTTAGCGAAATGTCAAGTAATGAAAAACTGTTTTTT	CALSEMSSNEKLFF
TRBD1	TRBJ1-2	TRBV15	NA	TGTGCCACCAGCAGAGATCAAGAGGGGGCTGATGGCTACACCTTC	CATSRDQEGADGYTF
NA	TRBJ1-1	TRBV7-9	NA	TGTGCCAGCAGCTTAGCGGAGACTATGAACACTGAAGCTTTCTTT	CASSLAETMNTEAFF
TRBD2	TRBJ2-5	TRBV7-9	NA	TGTGCCAGCAGCTTAATCGGGACTAGCGGTCAGACCCAGTACTTC	CASSLIGTSGQTQYF
NA	TRBJ1-1	TRBV11-2	NA	TGTGCCAGCAGCTTCTCCGACGGGGGGGATAACACTGAAGCTTTCTTT	CASSFSDGGDNTEAFF
TRBD2	TRBJ2-2	TRBV11-3	NA	TGTGCCAGCAGCTTTGTGGCGGGAGGAGGCGGGGAGCTGTTTTTT	CASSFVAGGGGELFF
TRBD1	TRBJ1-2	TRBV5-4	NA	TGTGCCAGCAGCCCGGGACAGCCGAGGAGTGTGAACTATGGCTACACCTTC	CASSPGQPRSVNYGYTF
TRBD1	TRBJ2-3	TRBV2	NA	TGTGCCAGCAGTATTTGGACAGGGGGCACAGATACGCAGTATTTT	CASSIWTGGTDTQYF